The 10 T cell receptor beta chains reported below all come from one sample, sequenced in a study of blood T cell repertoires in COVID-19. Method: immunoSEQ multiplex PCR; TCRdb's copy keeps in-frame clones and lacks some. The sample carries around 170,000 clones, roughly 90% recorded once. The sequenced material came from peripheral blood. The receptors derive from a man aged 55 to 70 with acute or convalescent COVID-19.

The CDR3 region is CASSFLNEKLFF. Here the CDR3 DNA reads TGTGCCAGCAGTTTTCTAAATGAAAAACTGTTTTTT. The V gene is TRBV6-6, the J gene TRBJ1-4, with no clear D. Germline-derived CDR1 and CDR2 are MNHNY and SVGAGI (reference sequence). Trimming took 4 bases from V and 5 from J, leaving 5 bases between them. This CDR3 spans 12 amino acids.

This clone turned up a few times. V is TRBV19 and J is TRBJ1-5; 9 positions match TRBD1. The germline CDR1 and CDR2 sequences are LNHDA and SQIVND (reference sequence). The CDR3 runs 17 residues. V gave up 6 bases and J gave up 1 base; unmatched junction bases: 10. Here the CDR3 reads CASRRTPQGASNQPQHF. In DNA, the CDR3 is TGTGCCAGTAGGAGGACCCCACAGGGGGCGAGCAATCAGCCCCAGCATTTT.

This chain uses TRBV20-1 with TRBJ1-5; 7 bases match TRBD1. V gave up 4 bases and J gave up 0 bases; unmatched junction bases: 6. The CDR3 loop spans 15 amino acids. Germline V gives CDR1 DFQATT, CDR2 SNEGSKA (reference sequence). CDR3 residues: CSAIEQGLSNQPQHF. CDR3 sequence (DNA): TGCAGTGCTATTGAACAGGGGCTTAGCAATCAGCCCCAGCATTTT.

This sequence joins TRBV7-9 and TRBJ2-7, with 8 bases lining up with TRBD1. The V and J ends lost 10 bases and 6 bases, in that order; junction bases with no gene match: 14. The CDR3 covers 14 residues. Germline loops: CDR1 SEHNR, CDR2 FQNEAQ (reference sequence). CDR3 DNA sequence: TGTGCCACCTTAGGGGGACAGGTGATGGCCGAGCAGTACTTC. Amino acid sequence: CATLGGQVMAEQYF.

J is TRBJ1-5 and V is TRBV25-1; 7 bases map to TRBD1. V was pared by 3 bases and J by 5 bases, with 7 bases of the junction left unmatched. CDR1 MGHDK and CDR2 SYGVNS come from the germline V gene. This CDR3 region has 15 residues. Here the CDR3 reads CASSDGGRGDQPQHF. The CDR3 DNA reads as TGTGCCAGCAGTGATGGAGGCAGGGGGGATCAGCCCCAGCATTTT.

V and J are TRBV5-1 and TRBJ2-7; 9 positions agree with TRBD2. Unmatched junction bases numbered 12, after V lost 4 bases and J lost 1 base. Germline V lookup: CDR1 SGHRS, CDR2 YFSETQ. This CDR3 region has 17 residues. CDR3 sequence: CASSLGFSSGVSYEQYF. The DNA for the CDR3 is TGCGCCAGCAGCCTGGGGTTTTCTAGCGGGGTGTCCTACGAGCAGTACTTC.

The CDR3 nucleotides read TGTGCCAGCAGCTTCGCTTCGACAGGGGGCTGGGATGAGCAGTTCTTC. Translated, it gives CASSFASTGGWDEQFF. The V gene is TRBV7-9, the J gene TRBJ2-1; 10 nucleotides agree with TRBD1. CDR1 and CDR2 (germline): SEHNR, FQNEAQ (reference sequence). V lost 3 bases to trimming and J lost 8 bases; unmatched junction nucleotides: 10. This CDR3 is built from 16 residues.

The CDR3 spells CASSKTGGGNQPQHF. The DNA for the CDR3 is TGTGCCAGCAGCAAAACAGGGGGGGGCAATCAGCCCCAGCATTTT. V is TRBV7-9 and J is TRBJ1-5; 8 bases match TRBD1. V was clipped by 5 bases and J by 2 bases; unmatched bases: 5. Germline CDR1 SEHNR, CDR2 FQNEAQ (reference sequence). This CDR3 is 15 amino acids long.

This clone has a handful of counts. V usage is TRBV9 and J usage is TRBJ1-2, with D possibly being TRBD1 (5 bases). This CDR3 comprises 13 residues. V lost 1 base to trimming and J lost 7 bases, with 11 bases between them. Germline CDR1 reads SGDLS; CDR2 reads YYNGEE. CDR3 coding DNA: TGTGCCAGCAGCGTACAGGGCGATGGTGGCTACACCTTC. Amino acid sequence: CASSVQGDGGYTF.

This clone was observed a handful of times. The V call is TRBV6-6, the J call TRBJ1-3, with 10 nucleotides matching TRBD1. The junction had 13 bases not matched to a gene; V was cut back by 5 bases and J by 3 bases. The germline V gene has CDR1 MNHNY and CDR2 SVGAGI (reference sequence). CDR3 length equals 18 residues. CDR3 nucleotide sequence: TGTGCCAGCAGTCCCGGGACAGGGGTGATCGTTTTTGGAAACACCATATATTTT. As protein: CASSPGTGVIVFGNTIYF.